These 12 T cell receptor beta chains were all obtained from the same sample, sequenced in a study of CXCR3-negative and CXCR3-positive naive CD8 T cells. The libraries of TRB cDNA were prepared using 5' RACE with UMI labels. TCRdb reprocessed the 5' RACE reads, with one entry per CDR3 protein and no DNA. The table counts approximately 66,000 distinct CDR3 sequences; approximately 1.5% lies in the top ten. The specimen sequenced was naive CXCR3- CD8+ T cells from blood. The subset: CD45RO-CCR7+CD27+CD95- naive CD8+ T cells lacking CXCR3 (TNR3-). These receptors originate from a human donor in good health. Some clones in this sample may be carry-over from other donors' samples.

V usage is TRBV7-9 and J usage is TRBJ1-1; TCRdb reports TRBD1, a call that lacks DNA to check it against. In germline, CDR1 is SEHNR, CDR2 FQNEAQ (reference sequence). This CDR3 region has 16 residues. CDR3 region: CASSFGQARPNTEAFF.

CDR3 residues: CSVEHWGTRGSYEQYF. V usage is TRBV29-1 and J usage is TRBJ2-7; TCRdb designates TRBD1, a call that cannot be tested without DNA. The CDR3 extends over 16 amino acids. CDR1 is SQVTM, CDR2 ANQGSEA, per germline.

The V gene is TRBV14, the J gene TRBJ2-7; checking the TCRdb D call of TRBD2 is not possible without DNA. Germline CDR1 reads SGHDN; CDR2 reads FVKESK. The CDR3 spans 16 residues. The CDR3 protein is CASSQGPGLAGTEQYF.

The chain couples TRBV6-2 or TRBV6-3 to TRBJ2-7; TCRdb's D call, TRBD2, is unchecked because there is no DNA. The CDR3 totals 13 residues. Germline V CDR1 and CDR2: MNHEY, SVGEGT. The CDR3 loop is CASSYGLANEQYF.

The chain is built from TRBV29-1 and TRBJ1-1; the TRBD1 assignment by TCRdb is unverifiable without DNA. The length of the CDR3 is 16 residues. CDR1 and CDR2 (germline): SQVTM, ANQGSEA. CDR3 sequence: CSVAGTGGGLSTEAFF. The full variable domain, its missing parts supplied by reference TRBV29-1 and TRBJ1-1, is SAVISQKPSRDICQRGTSLTIQCQVDSQVTMMFWYRQQPGQSLTLIATANQGSEATYESGFVIDKFPISRPNLTFSTLTVSNMSPEDSSIYLCSVAGTGGGLSTEAFFGQGTRLTVV.

The chain combines TRBV7-6 with TRBJ2-3; TCRdb designates TRBD2, a call that cannot be tested without DNA. The CDR3 runs to 15 residues. The V gene's germline CDR1 is SGHVS and CDR2 FNYEAQ. This CDR3 is CASSSLAGGLDTQYF. Variable domain in full (rest from reference TRBV7-6 and TRBJ2-3): GAGVSQSPRYKVTKRGQDVALRCDPISGHVSLYWYRQALGQGPEFLTYFNYEAQQDKSGLPNDRFSAERPEGSISTLTIQRTEQRDSAMYRCASSSLAGGLDTQYFGPGTRLTVL.

The V gene is TRBV7-9, the J gene TRBJ2-3; checking the TCRdb D call of TRBD2 is not possible without DNA. The CDR3 runs to 14 residues. Germline values: CDR1 SEHNR, CDR2 FQNEAQ (reference sequence). The CDR3 loop reads CASSLGVAGATQYF.

V and J are TRBV9 and TRBJ1-2; TCRdb picks TRBD1, but there is no DNA to check that call. Germline CDR1 is SGDLS and CDR2 is YYNGEE. The CDR3 covers 16 residues. The CDR3 loop is CASSVETGVPDYGYTF. Based on the CDR3 plus reference TRBV9 and TRBJ1-2, the full variable domain is DSGVTQTPKHLITATGQRVTLRCSPRSGDLSVYWYQQSLDQGLQFLIQYYNGEERAKGNILERFSAQQFPDLHSELNLSSLELGDSALYFCASSVETGVPDYGYTFGSGTRLTVV.

The genes are TRBV7-8 and TRBJ2-7; TCRdb's D call, TRBD1, is unchecked because there is no DNA. The CDR3 is 14 amino acids. Germline V gene sequence: CDR1 SGHVS, CDR2 FQNEAQ. Here the CDR3 reads CASTRGQGAQEQYF.

This rearrangement joins TRBV11-2 to TRBJ2-7; no DNA is available, so the TRBD1 call from TCRdb remains unchecked. Germline V gives CDR1 SGHAT, CDR2 FQNNGV. The CDR3 covers 13 residues. The CDR3 reads CASRPVGGLEQYF.

V is TRBV5-1 and J is TRBJ2-7; the D call from TCRdb, TRBD2, cannot be confirmed without DNA. Germline CDR1 is SGHRS and CDR2 is YFSETQ. There are 18 residues in the CDR3. The CDR3 sequence: CASSPPGAAGGFSYEQYF.

This rearrangement joins TRBV20-1 to TRBJ1-1; the TRBD1 assignment by TCRdb is unverifiable without DNA. The CDR3 consists of 13 residues. Germline CDR1 and CDR2: DFQATT and SNEGSKA (reference sequence). The CDR3 region is CSAPGTGVTEAFF.